Following are 5 T cell receptor beta chains from one sample sequenced in a study of T-cell reconstitution after alpha-beta-depleted transplantation in children. Molecular barcoding with unique molecular identifiers was used for the TCRbeta library. Using its own MiXCR run on the PCR reads, TCRdb lists one record per CDR3 protein. The sample shows roughly 610,000 distinct CDR3 sequences, about 10% of them seen only once. The sequencing here drew on PBMCs from the stem cell graft donor, taken from the stem cell graft. Receptors originate from a human donor who donated a stem cell graft to a child with acute myeloid leukemia.

This rearrangement joins TRBV24-1 to TRBJ2-1; 8 bases map to TRBD2. Germline CDR1 reads KGHDR; CDR2 reads SFDVKD. The CDR3 extends over 18 amino acids. The junction had 15 bases not matched to a gene; V was cut back by 9 bases and J by 0 bases. This CDR3 is CATDGREALRSSYNEQFF. In DNA form, the CDR3 reads TGTGCCACCGATGGGCGGGAGGCCCTAAGGAGCTCCTACAATGAGCAGTTCTTC.

This clonotype was detected many times. The chain employs TRBV2 and TRBJ2-3, with 9 bases identical to TRBD2. Germline V lookup: CDR1 SNHLY, CDR2 FYNNEI. The CDR3 contains 15 residues. V was pared by 3 bases and J by 5 bases, with 6 bases of the junction left unmatched. CDR3 nucleotides: TGTGCCAGCAGTGACCCTAGCGGGACTCGAGATACGCAGTATTTT. Translated: CASSDPSGTRDTQYF.

In its sample, this clonotype was seen a few times. The V and J genes are TRBV20-1 and TRBJ2-2; 7 bases line up with TRBD1. CDR1 is DFQATT, CDR2 SNEGSKA, per germline (reference sequence). V shed 5 bases, J shed 6 bases, and the junction held 6 bases outside the gene matches. The CDR3 contains 13 residues. The CDR3 DNA sequence: TGCAGTGCTTCGACAGGGACATCCGGGGAGCTGTTTTTT. Translating gives CSASTGTSGELFF.

This clonotype has only a few counts. The rearrangement joins TRBV29-1 to TRBJ2-7, with 7 bases fitting TRBD1. Per germline, CDR1 SQVTM and CDR2 ANQGSEA. V lost 7 bases, J lost 0 bases, and 6 bases stayed unmatched. CDR3 length: 13 residues. Written as DNA, the CDR3 is TGCAGCGCCTGGACAGGACCCTCCTACGAGCAGTACTTC. Its protein product is CSAWTGPSYEQYF.

Many counts were recorded for this clonotype. The chain has TRBV5-5 and TRBJ2-3; unclear D gene. V was pared by 4 bases and J by 1 base, with 10 bases between. This CDR3 contains 14 residues. CDR1 SGHKS and CDR2 YYEKEE come from the germline V gene (reference sequence). The chain's CDR3 is CASSLPGGTDTQYF. As DNA, the CDR3 is TGTGCCAGCAGCCTCCCCGGCGGCACAGATACGCAGTATTTT.